This T cell receptor (beta chain) appears in the sequencing data of a study of shared clonotypes between healthy human individuals. Study information: Researchers assigned three CD4 naive, three CD4 memory, two CD8 naive and one CD8 memory plate to each donor. Study conclusions and caveats: A generally larger estimated richness was seen in naive subsets than in memory subsets.

This clone was picked up a small number of times. Antigen: not known. Germline CDR1 reads MNHNY; CDR2 reads SVGAGI (reference sequence). Trimming took off 0 bases at V and 12 bases at J, with 8 bases between the two ends. This CDR3 is built from 12 residues. Original methodology: ImmunoSEQ supplied junction-only sequences lacking quality scores, so filtering was different. This table comes from immunoSEQ multiplex PCR, and its TCRdb copy is limited to in-frame clones, with some not included. D and trimming come from the DNA, and the V and J calls and clone size come from that table. The profile shows under 1,100,000 clones, approximately 80% of them singletons.

This chain connects TRBV6-6 to TRBJ1-4, with D possibly TRBD1 on 5 matching bases. The source material was memory CD4+ T cells from PBMCs. Subset noted: CD45RA-negative fraction. This receptor was identified in a man aged 18-30 years in good health. Some clones in this sample may be carry-over from other donors' samples. CDR3 amino acids: CASSYSRGELFF. Written as DNA, the CDR3 is TGTGCCAGCAGTTACTCACGGGGGGAACTGTTTTTT.